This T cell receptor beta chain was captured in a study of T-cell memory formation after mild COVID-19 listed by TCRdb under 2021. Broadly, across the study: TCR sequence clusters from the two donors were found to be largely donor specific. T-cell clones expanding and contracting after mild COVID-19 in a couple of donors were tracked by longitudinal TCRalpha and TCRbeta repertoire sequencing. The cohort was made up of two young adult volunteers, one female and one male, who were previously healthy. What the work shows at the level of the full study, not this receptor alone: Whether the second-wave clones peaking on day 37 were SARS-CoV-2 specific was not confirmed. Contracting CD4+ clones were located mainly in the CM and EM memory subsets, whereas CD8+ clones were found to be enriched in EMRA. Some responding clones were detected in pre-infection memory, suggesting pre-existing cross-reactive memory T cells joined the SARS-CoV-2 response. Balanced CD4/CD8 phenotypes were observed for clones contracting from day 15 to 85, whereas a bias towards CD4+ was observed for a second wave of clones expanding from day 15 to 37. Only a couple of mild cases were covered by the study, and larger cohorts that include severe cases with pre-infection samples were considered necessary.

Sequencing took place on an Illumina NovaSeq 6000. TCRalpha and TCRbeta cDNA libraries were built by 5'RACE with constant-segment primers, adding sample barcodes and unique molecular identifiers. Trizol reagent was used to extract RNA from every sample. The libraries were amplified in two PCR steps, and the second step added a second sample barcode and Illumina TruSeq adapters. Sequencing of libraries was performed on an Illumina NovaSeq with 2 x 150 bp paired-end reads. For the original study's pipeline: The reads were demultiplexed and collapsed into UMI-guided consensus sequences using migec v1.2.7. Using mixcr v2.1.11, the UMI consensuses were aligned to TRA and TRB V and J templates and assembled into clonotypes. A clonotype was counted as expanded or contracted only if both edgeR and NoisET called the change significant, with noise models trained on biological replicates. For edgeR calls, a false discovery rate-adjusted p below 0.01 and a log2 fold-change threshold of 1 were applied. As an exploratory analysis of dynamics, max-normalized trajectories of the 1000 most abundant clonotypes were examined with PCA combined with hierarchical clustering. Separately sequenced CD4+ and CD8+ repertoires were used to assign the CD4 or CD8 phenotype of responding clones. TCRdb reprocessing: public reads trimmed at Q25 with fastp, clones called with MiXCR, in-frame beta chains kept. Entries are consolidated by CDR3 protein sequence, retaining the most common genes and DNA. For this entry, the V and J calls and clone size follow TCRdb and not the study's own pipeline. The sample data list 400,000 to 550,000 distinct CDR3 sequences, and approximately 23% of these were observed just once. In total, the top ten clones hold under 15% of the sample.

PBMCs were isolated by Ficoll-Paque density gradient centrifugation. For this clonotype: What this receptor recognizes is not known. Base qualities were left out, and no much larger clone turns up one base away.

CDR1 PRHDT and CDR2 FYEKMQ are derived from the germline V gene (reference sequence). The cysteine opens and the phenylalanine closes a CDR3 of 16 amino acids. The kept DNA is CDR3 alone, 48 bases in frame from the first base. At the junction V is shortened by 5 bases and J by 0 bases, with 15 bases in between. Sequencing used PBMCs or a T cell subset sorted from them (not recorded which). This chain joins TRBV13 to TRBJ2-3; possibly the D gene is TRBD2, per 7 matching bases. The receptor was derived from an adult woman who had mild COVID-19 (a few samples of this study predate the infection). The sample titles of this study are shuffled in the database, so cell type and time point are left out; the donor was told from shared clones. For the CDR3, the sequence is CASSPDGGGSTDTQYF. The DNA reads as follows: TGTGCCAGCAGCCCGGACGGCGGGGGCAGCACAGATACGCAGTATTTT.